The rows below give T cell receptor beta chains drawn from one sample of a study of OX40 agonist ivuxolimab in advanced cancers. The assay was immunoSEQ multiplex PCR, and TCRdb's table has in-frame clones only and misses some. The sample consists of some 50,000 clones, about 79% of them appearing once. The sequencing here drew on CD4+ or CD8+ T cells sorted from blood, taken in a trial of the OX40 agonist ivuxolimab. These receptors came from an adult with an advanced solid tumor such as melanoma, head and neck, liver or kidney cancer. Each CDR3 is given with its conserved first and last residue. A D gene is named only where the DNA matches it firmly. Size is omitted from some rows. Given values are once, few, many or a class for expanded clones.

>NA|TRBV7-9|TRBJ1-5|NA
CASSLGGAYSNQPQHF
TGTGCCAGCAGCTTGGGGGGGGCTTATAGCAATCAGCCCCAGCATTTT
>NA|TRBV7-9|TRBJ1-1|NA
CASSSGPSMAEAFF
TGTGCCAGCAGCTCGGGACCGTCGATGGCTGAAGCTTTCTTT
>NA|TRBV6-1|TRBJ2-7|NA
CASSEVAEQYF
TGTGCCAGCAGTGAAGTTGCCGAGCAGTACTTC
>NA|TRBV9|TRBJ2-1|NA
CASSERGGSYNEQFF
TGTGCCAGCAGCGAGAGGGGGGGCTCCTACAATGAGCAGTTCTTC
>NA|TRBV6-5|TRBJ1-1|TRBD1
CATHRGLTEAFF
TGTGCCACTCACAGGGGGCTCACTGAAGCTTTCTTT
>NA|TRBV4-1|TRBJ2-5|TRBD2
CASSTGTSGRGPETQYF
TGCGCCAGCAGCACCGGGACTAGCGGGAGGGGTCCAGAGACCCAGTACTTC
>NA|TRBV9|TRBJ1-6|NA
CASSVGSLNSPLHF
TGTGCCAGCAGCGTAGGCAGCTTGAATTCACCCCTCCACTTT
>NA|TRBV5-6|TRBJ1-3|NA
CASSFWTTGNTIYF
TGTGCCAGCAGCTTTTGGACAACTGGAAACACCATATATTTT
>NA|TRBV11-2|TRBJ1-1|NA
CASRSTGITAFF
TGTGCCAGCAGATCTACAGGGATCACAGCTTTCTTT
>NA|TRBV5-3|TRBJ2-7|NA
CARSLAGSSRYEQYF
TGTGCCAGAAGCTTGGCGGGGTCATCACGTTACGAGCAGTACTTC
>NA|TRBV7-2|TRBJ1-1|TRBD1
CASSFSQGAAFF
TGTGCCAGCAGCTTTAGCCAGGGGGCGGCTTTCTTT
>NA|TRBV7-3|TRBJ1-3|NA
CASSLGGGGEGNTIYF
TGTGCCAGCAGCTTAGGCGGAGGGGGAGAGGGAAACACCATATATTTT
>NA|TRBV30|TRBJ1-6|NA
CAWSVSLGDSPLHF
TGTGCCTGGAGTGTAAGTTTGGGGGATTCACCCCTCCACTTT
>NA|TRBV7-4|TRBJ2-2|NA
CASSQDGAGELFF
TGTGCCAGCAGCCAGGACGGGGCCGGGGAGCTGTTTTTT
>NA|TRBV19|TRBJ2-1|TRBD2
CASSIGGGAGNEQFF
TGTGCCAGTAGTATTGGCGGGGGGGCTGGCAATGAGCAGTTCTTC
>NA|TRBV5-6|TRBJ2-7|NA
CASSLRDEQYF
TGTGCCAGCAGCTTACGGGACGAGCAGTACTTC
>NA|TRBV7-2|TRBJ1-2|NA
CASSLGTQGQGYTF
TGTGCCAGCAGCTTAGGGACGCAGGGGCAAGGCTACACCTTC
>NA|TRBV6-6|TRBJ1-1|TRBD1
CASSRTGLNTEAFF
TGTGCCAGCAGTCGGACAGGGTTGAACACTGAAGCTTTCTTT
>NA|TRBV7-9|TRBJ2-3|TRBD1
CASSLVGPIEGASTDTQYF
TGTGCCAGCAGCTTAGTAGGCCCTATAGAGGGGGCTAGCACAGATACGCAGTATTTT
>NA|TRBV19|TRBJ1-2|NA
CASSQNYGYTF
TGTGCCAGTAGTCAAAACTATGGCTACACCTTC
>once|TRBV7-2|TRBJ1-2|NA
CASSFTGGDISTF
TGTGCCAGCAGCTTTACTGGAGGGGACATCAGCACCTTC
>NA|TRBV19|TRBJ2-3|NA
CASSIRIPEDTQYF
TGTGCCAGTAGTATTAGGATACCCGAAGATACGCAGTATTTT
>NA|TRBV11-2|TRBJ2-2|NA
CASSLWGAGTGELFF
TGTGCCAGCAGCTTATGGGGAGCGGGCACCGGGGAGCTGTTTTTT
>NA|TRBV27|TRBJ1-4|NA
CASSLFRGGEKLFF
TGTGCCAGCAGTTTATTCAGGGGTGGCGAAAAACTGTTTTTT